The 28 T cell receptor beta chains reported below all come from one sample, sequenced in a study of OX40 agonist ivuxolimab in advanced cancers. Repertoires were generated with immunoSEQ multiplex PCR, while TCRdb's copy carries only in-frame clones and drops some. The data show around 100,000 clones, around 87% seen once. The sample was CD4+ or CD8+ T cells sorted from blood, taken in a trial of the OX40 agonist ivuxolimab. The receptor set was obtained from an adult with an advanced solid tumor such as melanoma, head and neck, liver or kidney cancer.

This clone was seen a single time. CDR3 protein: CASSLALGLAIREQFF. The CDR3, as DNA: TGTGCCAGCAGCTTAGCGCTGGGACTAGCGATTCGGGAGCAGTTCTTC. This sequence joins TRBV7-2 and TRBJ2-1; 10 bases match TRBD2. Germline CDR1 is SGHTA and CDR2 is FQGNSA. There are 16 residues in the CDR3. V trimming: 0 bases; J trimming: 10 bases; junction bases outside the gene matches: 9.

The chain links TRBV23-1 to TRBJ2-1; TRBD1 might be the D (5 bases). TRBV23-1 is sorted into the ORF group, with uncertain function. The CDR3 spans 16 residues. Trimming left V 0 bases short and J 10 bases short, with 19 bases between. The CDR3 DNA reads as TGCGCCAGCAGTCAATCCCGCAGGGTCCGTCACCGAGAGCAGTTCTTC. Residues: CASSQSRRVRHREQFF.

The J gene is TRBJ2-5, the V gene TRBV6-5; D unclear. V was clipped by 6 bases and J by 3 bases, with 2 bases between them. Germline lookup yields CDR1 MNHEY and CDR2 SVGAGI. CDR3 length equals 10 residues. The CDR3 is CASREETQYF. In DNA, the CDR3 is TGTGCCAGCAGGGAAGAGACCCAGTACTTC.

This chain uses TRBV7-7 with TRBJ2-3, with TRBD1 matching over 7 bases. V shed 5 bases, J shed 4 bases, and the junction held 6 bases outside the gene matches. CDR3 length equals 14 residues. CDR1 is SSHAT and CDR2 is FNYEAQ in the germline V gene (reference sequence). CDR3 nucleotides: TGTGCCAGCAGCAGTGACAGGGTGCCAGATACGCAGTATTTT. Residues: CASSSDRVPDTQYF.

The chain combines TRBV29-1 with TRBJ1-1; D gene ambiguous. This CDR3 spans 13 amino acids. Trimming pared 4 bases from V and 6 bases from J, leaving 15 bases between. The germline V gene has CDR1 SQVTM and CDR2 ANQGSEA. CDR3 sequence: CSVGPRAVPEAFF. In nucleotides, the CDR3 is TGCAGCGTTGGCCCCCGGGCAGTACCTGAAGCTTTCTTT.

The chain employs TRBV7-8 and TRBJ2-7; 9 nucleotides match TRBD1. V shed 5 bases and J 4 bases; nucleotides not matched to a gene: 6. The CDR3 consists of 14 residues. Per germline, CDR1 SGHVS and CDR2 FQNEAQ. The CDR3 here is CASSTRTGDYEQYF. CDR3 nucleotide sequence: TGTGCCAGCAGCACTAGGACAGGGGATTACGAGCAGTACTTC.

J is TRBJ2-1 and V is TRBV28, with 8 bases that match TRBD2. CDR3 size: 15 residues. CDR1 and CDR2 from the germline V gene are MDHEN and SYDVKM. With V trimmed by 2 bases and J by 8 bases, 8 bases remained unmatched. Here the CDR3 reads CASSLPGLAPHEQFF. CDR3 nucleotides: TGTGCCAGCAGTTTACCCGGACTAGCACCCCATGAGCAGTTCTTC.

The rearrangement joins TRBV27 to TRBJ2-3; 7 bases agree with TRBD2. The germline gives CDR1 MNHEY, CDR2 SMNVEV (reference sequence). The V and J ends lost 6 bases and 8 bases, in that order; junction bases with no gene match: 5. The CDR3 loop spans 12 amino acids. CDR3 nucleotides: TGTGCCAGCAGAGGTAGCGGGCGTACGCAGTATTTT. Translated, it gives CASRGSGRTQYF.

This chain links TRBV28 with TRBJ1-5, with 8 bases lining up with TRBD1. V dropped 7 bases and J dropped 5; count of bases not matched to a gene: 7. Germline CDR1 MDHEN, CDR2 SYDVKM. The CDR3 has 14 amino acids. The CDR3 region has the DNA TGTGCCAGCATGGCAGGGGGCTCCCATCAGCCCCAGCATTTT. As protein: CASMAGGSHQPQHF.

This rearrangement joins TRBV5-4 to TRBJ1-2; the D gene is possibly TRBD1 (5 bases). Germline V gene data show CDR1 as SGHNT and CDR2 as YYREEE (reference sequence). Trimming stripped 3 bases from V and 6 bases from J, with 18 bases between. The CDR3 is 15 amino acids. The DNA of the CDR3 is TGTGCCAGCAGCTCGCCCGGCAGGACATTCCATGGCTACACCTTC. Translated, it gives CASSSPGRTFHGYTF. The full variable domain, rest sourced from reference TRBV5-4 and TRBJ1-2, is ETGVTQSPTHLIKTRGQQVTLRCSSQSGHNTVSWYQQALGQGPQFIFQYYREEENGRGNFPPRFSGLQFPNYSSELNVNALELDDSALYLCASSSPGRTFHGYTFGSGTRLTVV.

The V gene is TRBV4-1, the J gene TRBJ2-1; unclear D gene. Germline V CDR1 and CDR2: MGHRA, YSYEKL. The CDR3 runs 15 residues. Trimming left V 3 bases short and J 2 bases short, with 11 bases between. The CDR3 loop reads CASSHVGLAYNEQFF. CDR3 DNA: TGCGCCAGCAGCCACGTTGGGCTAGCCTACAATGAGCAGTTCTTC.

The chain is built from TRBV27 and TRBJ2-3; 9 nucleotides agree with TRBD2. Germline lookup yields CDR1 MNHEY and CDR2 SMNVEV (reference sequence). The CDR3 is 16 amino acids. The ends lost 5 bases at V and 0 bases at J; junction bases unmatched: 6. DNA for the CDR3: TGTGCCAGCAGTGGAATTAGCGGGAGAAGCACAGATACGCAGTATTTT. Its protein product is CASSGISGRSTDTQYF.

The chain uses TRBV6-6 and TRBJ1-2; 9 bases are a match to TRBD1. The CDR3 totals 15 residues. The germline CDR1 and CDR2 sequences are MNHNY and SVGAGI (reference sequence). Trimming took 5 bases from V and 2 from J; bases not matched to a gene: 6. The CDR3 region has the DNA TGTGCCAGCAGTCAAAACAGGGGGCTCAACTATGGCTACACCTTC. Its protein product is CASSQNRGLNYGYTF.

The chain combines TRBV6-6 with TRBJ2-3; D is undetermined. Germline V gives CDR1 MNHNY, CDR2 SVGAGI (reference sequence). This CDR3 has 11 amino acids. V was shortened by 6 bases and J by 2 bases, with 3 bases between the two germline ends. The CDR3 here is CASRNTDTQYF. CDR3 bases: TGTGCCAGCAGAAACACAGATACGCAGTATTTT.

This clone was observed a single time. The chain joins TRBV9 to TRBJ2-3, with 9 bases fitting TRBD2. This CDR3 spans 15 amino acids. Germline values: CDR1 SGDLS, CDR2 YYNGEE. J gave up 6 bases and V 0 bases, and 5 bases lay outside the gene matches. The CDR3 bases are TGTGCCAGCAGCGTAGTTGGTAGCGGGGGCGATACGCAGTATTTT. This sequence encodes CASSVVGSGGDTQYF. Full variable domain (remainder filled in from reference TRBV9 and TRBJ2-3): DSGVTQTPKHLITATGQRVTLRCSPRSGDLSVYWYQQSLDQGLQFLIQYYNGEERAKGNILERFSAQQFPDLHSELNLSSLELGDSALYFCASSVVGSGGDTQYFGPGTRLTVL.

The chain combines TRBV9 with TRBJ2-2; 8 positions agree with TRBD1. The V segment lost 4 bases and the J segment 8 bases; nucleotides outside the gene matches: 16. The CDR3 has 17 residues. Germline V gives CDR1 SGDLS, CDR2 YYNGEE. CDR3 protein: CASSPRGQEWLSGELFF. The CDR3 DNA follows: TGTGCCAGCAGCCCCAGGGGACAGGAGTGGTTGAGTGGGGAGCTGTTTTTT.

CDR3: CASIPLPNGREETQYF. The CDR3 bases are TGCGCCAGCATTCCCTTACCAAACGGCAGGGAAGAGACCCAGTACTTC. The V and J genes are TRBV5-1 and TRBJ2-5; maybe TRBD1 (5 bases). This CDR3 contains 16 residues. Per the germline V gene, CDR1 is SGHRS and CDR2 is YFSETQ. Between the trimmed V and J ends, which lost 6 bases and 3 bases, there was a span of 21 bases.

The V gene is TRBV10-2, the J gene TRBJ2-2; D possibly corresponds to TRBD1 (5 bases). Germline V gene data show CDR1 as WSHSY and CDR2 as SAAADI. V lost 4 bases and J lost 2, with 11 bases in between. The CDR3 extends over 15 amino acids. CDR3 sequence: CASSAQGANTGELFF. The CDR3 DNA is TGCGCCAGCAGTGCTCAAGGGGCAAACACCGGGGAGCTGTTTTTT.

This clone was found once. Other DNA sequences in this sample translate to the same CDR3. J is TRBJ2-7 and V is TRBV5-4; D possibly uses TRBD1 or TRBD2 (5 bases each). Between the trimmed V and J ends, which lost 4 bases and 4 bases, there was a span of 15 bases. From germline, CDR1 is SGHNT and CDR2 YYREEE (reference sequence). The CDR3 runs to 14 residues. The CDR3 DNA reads TGTGCCAGCAGCCCCGGGACGGGGATTTACGAGCAGTACTTC. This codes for CASSPGTGIYEQYF.

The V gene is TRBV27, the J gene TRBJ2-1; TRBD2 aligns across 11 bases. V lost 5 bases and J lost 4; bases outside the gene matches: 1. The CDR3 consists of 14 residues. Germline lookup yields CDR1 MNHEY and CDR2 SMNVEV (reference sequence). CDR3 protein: CASSIAGGYNEQFF. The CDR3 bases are TGTGCCAGCAGTATAGCGGGAGGGTACAATGAGCAGTTCTTC.

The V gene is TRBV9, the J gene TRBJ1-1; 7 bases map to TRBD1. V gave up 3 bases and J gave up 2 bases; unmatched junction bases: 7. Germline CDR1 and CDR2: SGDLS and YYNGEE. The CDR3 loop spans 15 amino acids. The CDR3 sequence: CASSEYRDSNTEAFF. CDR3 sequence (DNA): TGTGCCAGCAGCGAATACCGGGACAGTAACACTGAAGCTTTCTTT.

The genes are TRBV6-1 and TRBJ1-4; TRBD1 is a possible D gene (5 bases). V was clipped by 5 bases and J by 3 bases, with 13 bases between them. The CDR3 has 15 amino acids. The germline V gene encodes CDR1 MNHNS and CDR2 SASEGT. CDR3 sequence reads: CASSNGHVPNEKLFF. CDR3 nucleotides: TGTGCCAGCAGTAACGGACACGTGCCTAATGAAAAACTGTTTTTT.

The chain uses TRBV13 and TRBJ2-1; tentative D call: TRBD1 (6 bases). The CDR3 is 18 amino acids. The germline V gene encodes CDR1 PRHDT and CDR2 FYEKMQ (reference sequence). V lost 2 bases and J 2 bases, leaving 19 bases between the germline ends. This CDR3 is CASSLSGAIVEAYNEQFF. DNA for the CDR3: TGTGCCAGCAGCTTATCAGGGGCTATTGTCGAGGCCTACAATGAGCAGTTCTTC.

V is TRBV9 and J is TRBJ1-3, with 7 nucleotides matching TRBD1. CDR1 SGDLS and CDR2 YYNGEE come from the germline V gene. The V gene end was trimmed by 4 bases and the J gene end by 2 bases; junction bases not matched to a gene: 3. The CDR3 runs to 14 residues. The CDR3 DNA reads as TGTGCCAGCAGCCCGACAGGGACTGGAAACACCATATATTTT. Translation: CASSPTGTGNTIYF.

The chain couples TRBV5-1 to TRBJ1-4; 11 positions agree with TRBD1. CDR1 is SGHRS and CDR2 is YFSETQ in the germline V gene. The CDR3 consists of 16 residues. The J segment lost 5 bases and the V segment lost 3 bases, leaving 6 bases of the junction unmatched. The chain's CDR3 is CASSSRDRGSNEKLFF. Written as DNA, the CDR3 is TGCGCCAGCAGCTCCAGGGACAGGGGGTCGAATGAAAAACTGTTTTTT.

This chain's CDR3 is CASSEGRGPLEQYF. CDR3 DNA sequence: TGTGCCAGCAGTGAAGGCAGGGGGCCGCTCGAGCAGTACTTC. The rearrangement uses TRBV6-1 and TRBJ2-7; 8 positions agree with TRBD1. J gave up 6 bases and V 1 base, and 5 bases lay outside the gene matches. Germline values: CDR1 MNHNS, CDR2 SASEGT. This CDR3 contains 14 residues.

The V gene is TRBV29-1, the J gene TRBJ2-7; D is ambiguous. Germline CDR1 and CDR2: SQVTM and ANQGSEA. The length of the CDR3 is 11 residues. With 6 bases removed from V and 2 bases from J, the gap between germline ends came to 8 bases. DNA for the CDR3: TGCAGCGTAGTGGGCGCCTACGAGCAGTACTTC. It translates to CSVVGAYEQYF.

For the CDR3, the DNA is TGCGCCAGCAGCTTGGGGAAGACAGGGATCTATAATTCACCCCTCCACTTT. It yields the protein CASSLGKTGIYNSPLHF. J is TRBJ1-6 and V is TRBV5-1, with 7 bases identical to TRBD1. The CDR3 sequence is 17 residues long. Germline V CDR1 and CDR2: SGHRS, YFSETQ. Trimming at V came to 0 bases and at J to 3 bases, leaving 6 bases not matched to a gene. Full variable domain (missing parts from reference TRBV5-1 and TRBJ1-6): KAGVTQTPRYLIKTRGQQVTLSCSPISGHRSVSWYQQTPGQGLQFLFEYFSETQRNKGNFPGRFSGRQFSNSRSEMNVSTLELGDSALYLCASSLGKTGIYNSPLHFGNGTRLTVT.